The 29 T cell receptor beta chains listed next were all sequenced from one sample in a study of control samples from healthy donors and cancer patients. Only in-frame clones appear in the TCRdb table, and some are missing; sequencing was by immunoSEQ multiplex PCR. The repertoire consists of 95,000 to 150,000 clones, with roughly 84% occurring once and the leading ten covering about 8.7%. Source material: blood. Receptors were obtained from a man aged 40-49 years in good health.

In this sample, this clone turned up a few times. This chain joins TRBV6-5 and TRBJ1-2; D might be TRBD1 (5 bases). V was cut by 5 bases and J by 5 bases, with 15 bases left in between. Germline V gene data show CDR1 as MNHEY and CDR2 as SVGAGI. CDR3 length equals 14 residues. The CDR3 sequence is CASSPTGTTYGYTF. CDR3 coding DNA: TGTGCCAGCAGTCCAACCGGGACCACTTATGGCTACACCTTC.

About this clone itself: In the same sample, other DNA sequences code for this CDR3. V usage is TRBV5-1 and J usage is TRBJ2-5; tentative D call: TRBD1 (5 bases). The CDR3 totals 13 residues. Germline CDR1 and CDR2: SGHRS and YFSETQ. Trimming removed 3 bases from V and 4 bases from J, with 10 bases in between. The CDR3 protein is CASSSQGGETQYF. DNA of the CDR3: TGCGCCAGCAGCTCGCAGGGTGGAGAGACCCAGTACTTC.

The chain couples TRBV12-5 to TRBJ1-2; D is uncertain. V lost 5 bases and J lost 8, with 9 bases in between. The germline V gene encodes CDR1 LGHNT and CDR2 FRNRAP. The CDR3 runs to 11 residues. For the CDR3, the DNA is TGTGCTAGTGGTCTCTTCAAAGGCTACACCTTC. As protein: CASGLFKGYTF.

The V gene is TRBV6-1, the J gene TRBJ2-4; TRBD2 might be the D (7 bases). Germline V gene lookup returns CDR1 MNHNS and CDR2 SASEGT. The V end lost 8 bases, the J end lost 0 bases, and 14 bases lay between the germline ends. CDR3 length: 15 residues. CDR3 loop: CASGGAQLAKNIQYF. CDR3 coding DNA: TGTGCCAGCGGGGGGGCACAGCTAGCCAAAAACATTCAGTACTTC.

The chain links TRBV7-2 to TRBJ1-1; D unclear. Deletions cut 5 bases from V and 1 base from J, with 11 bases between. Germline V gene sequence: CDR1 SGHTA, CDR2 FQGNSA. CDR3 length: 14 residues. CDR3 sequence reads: CASSARVGNTEAFF. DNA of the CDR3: TGTGCCAGCAGCGCCCGGGTGGGGAACACTGAAGCTTTCTTT.

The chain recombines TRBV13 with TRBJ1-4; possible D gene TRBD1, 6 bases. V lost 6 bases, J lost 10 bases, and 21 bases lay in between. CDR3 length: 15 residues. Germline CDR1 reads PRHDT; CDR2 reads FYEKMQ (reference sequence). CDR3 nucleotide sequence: TGTGCCAGCAGACCCCGGACAGACCCAACGGGAAAACTGTTTTTT. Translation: CASRPRTDPTGKLFF.

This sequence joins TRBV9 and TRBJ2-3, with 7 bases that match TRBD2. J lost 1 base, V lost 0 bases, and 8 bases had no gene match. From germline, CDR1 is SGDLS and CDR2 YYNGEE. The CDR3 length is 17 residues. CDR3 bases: TGTGCCAGCAGCGTAGAATCGGGGGGAAGGGGCACAGATACGCAGTATTTT. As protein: CASSVESGGRGTDTQYF. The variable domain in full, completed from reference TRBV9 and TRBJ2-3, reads DSGVTQTPKHLITATGQRVTLRCSPRSGDLSVYWYQQSLDQGLQFLIQYYNGEERAKGNILERFSAQQFPDLHSELNLSSLELGDSALYFCASSVESGGRGTDTQYFGPGTRLTVL.

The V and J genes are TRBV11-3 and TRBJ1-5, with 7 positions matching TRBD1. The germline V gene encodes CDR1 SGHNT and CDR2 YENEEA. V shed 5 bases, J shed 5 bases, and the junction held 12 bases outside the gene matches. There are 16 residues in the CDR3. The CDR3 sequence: CASSRGGRGRDQPQHF. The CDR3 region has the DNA TGTGCCAGCAGCCGAGGAGGTAGGGGGCGAGATCAGCCCCAGCATTTT. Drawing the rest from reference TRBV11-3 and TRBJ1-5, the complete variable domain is EAGVVQSPRYKIIEKKQPVAFWCNPISGHNTLYWYLQNLGQGPELLIRYENEEAVDDSQLPKDRFSAERLKGVDSTLKIQPAELGDSAVYLCASSRGGRGRDQPQHFGDGTRLSIL.

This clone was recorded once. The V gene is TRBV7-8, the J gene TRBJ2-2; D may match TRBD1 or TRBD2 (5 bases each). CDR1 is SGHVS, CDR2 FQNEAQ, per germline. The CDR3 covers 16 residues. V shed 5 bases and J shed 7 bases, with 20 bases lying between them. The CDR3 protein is CASSPLSAGGGGELFF. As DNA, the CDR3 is TGTGCCAGCAGCCCTCTTAGCGCTGGGGGTGGCGGGGAGCTGTTTTTT.

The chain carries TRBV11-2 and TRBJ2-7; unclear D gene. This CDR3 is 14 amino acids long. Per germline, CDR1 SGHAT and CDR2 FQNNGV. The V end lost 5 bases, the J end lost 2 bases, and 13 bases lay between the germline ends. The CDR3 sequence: CASSTTGSTYEQYF. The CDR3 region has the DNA TGTGCCAGCAGCACCACTGGCTCCACCTACGAGCAGTACTTC.

The CDR3 loop is CASSAGTATEAFF. CDR3 DNA: TGTGCCAGCAGCGCCGGGACAGCCACTGAAGCTTTCTTT. The chain links TRBV5-6 to TRBJ1-1, with TRBD1 identical over 7 bases. Germline CDR1 reads SGHDT; CDR2 reads YYEEEE. V was pared by 4 bases and J by 4 bases, with 4 bases of the junction left unmatched. The CDR3 sequence is 13 residues long. Full variable domain (rest looked up from reference TRBV5-6 and TRBJ1-1): DAGVTQSPTHLIKTRGQQVTLRCSPKSGHDTVSWYQQALGQGPQFIFQYYEEEERQRGNFPDRFSGHQFPNYSSELNVNALLLGDSALYLCASSAGTATEAFFGQGTRLTVV.

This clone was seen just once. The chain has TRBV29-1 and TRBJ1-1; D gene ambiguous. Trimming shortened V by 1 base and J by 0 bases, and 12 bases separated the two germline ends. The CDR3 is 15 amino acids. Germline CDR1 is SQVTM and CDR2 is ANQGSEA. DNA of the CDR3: TGCAGCGTTGAAGGGACGAATCAACTGAACACTGAAGCTTTCTTT. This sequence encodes CSVEGTNQLNTEAFF. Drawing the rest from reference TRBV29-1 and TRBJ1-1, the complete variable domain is SAVISQKPSRDICQRGTSLTIQCQVDSQVTMMFWYRQQPGQSLTLIATANQGSEATYESGFVIDKFPISRPNLTFSTLTVSNMSPEDSSIYLCSVEGTNQLNTEAFFGQGTRLTVV.

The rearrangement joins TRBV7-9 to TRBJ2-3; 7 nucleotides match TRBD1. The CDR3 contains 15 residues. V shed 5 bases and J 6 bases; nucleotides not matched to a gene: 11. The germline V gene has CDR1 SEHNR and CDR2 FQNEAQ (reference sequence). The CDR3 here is CASSEGTDKGDTQYF. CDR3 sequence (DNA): TGTGCCAGCAGCGAGGGGACAGACAAGGGGGATACGCAGTATTTT.

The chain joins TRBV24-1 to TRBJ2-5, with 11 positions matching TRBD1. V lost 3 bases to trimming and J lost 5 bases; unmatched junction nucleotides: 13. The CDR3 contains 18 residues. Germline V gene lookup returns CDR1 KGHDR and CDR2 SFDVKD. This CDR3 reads CATSDAKQDRGPLETQYF. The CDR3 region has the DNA TGTGCCACCAGTGATGCCAAACAGGACAGGGGGCCCCTGGAGACCCAGTACTTC.

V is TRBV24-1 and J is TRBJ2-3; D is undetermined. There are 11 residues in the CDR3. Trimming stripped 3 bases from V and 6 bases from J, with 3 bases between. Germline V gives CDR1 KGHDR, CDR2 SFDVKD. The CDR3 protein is CATSDPDTQYF. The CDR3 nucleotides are TGTGCCACCAGTGATCCGGATACGCAGTATTTT.

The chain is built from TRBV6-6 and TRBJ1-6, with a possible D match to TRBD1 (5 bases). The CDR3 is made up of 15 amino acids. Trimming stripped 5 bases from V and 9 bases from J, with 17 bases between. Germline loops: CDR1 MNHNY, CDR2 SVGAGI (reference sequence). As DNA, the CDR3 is TGTGCCAGCAGTGCGGGGACTCGAGAGGGTTCACCCCTCCACTTT. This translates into CASSAGTREGSPLHF.

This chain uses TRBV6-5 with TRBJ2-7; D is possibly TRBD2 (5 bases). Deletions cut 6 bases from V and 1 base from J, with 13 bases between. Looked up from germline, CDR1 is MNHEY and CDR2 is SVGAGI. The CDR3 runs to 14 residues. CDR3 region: CASSPRGQSYEQYF. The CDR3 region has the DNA TGTGCCAGCAGCCCCCGAGGGCAGTCCTACGAGCAGTACTTC.

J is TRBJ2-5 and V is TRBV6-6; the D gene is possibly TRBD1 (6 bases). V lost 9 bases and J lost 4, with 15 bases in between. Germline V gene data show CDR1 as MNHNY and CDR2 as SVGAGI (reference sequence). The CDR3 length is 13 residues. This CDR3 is CASAEQGLETQYF. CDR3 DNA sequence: TGTGCCAGTGCGGAACAGGGTTTAGAGACCCAGTACTTC.

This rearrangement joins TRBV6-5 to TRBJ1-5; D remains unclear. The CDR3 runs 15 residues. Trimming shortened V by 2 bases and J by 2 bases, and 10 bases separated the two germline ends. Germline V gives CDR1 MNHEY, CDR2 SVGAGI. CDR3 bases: TGTGCCAGCAGTTACGCCGGTAAGGGCAATCAGCCCCAGCATTTT. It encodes CASSYAGKGNQPQHF.

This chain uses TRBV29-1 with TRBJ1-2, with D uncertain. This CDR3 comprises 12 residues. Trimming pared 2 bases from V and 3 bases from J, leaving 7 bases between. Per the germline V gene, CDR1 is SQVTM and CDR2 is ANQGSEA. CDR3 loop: CSVESSYYGYTF. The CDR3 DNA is TGCAGCGTTGAAAGCAGTTACTATGGCTACACCTTC.

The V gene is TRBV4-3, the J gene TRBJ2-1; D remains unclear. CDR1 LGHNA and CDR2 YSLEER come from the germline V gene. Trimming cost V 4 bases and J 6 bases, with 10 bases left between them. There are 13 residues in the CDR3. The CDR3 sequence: CASSLIYPNEQFF. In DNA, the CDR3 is TGCGCCAGCAGCCTCATATACCCCAATGAGCAGTTCTTC.

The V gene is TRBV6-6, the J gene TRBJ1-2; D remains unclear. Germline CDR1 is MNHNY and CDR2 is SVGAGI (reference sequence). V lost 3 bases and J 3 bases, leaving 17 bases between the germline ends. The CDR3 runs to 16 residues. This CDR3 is CASSYSSGAVDYGYTF. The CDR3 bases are TGTGCCAGCAGTTATAGTTCGGGCGCGGTGGACTATGGCTACACCTTC.

CDR3 sequence: CASSLAGQGSSGANVLTF. In DNA, the CDR3 is TGTGCCAGCAGCTTAGCCGGGCAGGGTTCCTCTGGGGCCAACGTCCTGACTTTC. This chain links TRBV7-2 with TRBJ2-6; D might be TRBD1 (5 bases). The V gene lost 0 bases and the J gene lost 0 bases, with 12 bases spanning the gap. CDR1 is SGHTA, CDR2 FQGNSA, per germline. The CDR3 is 18 residues long.

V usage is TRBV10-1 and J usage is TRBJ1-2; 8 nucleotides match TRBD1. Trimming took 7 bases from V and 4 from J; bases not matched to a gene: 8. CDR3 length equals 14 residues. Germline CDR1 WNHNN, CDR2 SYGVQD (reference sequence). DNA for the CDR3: TGCGCCAGCAAAACGACAGGGGCCGGCTATGGCTACACCTTC. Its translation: CASKTTGAGYGYTF.

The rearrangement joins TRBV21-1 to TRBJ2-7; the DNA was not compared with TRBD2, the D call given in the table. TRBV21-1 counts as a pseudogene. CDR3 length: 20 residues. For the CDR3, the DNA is TGTGCCAGCAGCAAAAACGGGGGGGGGACGCCCCCCAAGGTTCCCTACGAGCAGTACTTC. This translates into CASSKNGGGTPPKVPYEQYF.

The CDR3 loop is CASSNWTEDSNQPQHF. CDR3 nucleotides: TGTGCCAGCAGCAACTGGACGGAAGATAGCAATCAGCCCCAGCATTTT. This chain links TRBV5-6 with TRBJ1-5; D call uncertain. CDR3 length: 16 amino acids. V lost 4 bases to trimming and J lost 0 bases, with 14 bases between them. Per germline, CDR1 SGHDT and CDR2 YYEEEE.

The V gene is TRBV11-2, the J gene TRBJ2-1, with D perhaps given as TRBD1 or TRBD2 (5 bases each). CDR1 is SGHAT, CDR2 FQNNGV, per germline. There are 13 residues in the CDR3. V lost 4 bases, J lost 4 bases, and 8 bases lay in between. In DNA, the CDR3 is TGTGCCAGCAGCTCTGGGGGTTACAATGAGCAGTTCTTC. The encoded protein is CASSSGGYNEQFF.

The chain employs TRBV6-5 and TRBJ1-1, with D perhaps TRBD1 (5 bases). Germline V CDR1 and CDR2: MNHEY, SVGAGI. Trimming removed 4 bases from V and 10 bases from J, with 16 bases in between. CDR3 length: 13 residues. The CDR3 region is CASSSGGGMGAFF. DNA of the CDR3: TGTGCCAGCAGTTCCGGGGGAGGGATGGGAGCTTTCTTT.

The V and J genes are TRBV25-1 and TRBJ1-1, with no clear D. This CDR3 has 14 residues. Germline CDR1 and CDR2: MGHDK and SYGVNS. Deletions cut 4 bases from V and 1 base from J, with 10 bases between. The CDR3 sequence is CASSGGRQNTEAFF. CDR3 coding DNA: TGTGCCAGCAGTGGTGGACGGCAGAACACTGAAGCTTTCTTT.